A selection of T cell receptor beta chains follows, all from one sample in a study of molecular identifiers for immune sequencing clone quantification. Via MiXCR, TCRdb re-called the PCR reads, giving one row per CDR3 protein. The data contain about 640,000 distinct CDR3 sequences, 15% to 20% of them singletons. The sequencing sample was made of naive CD8+ T cells from blood, with Jurkat cell RNA spiked in. The receptors originated from a human donor in good health. Some libraries in this study had Jurkat cell RNA spiked in. The CDR3 runs from the conserved cysteine through the conserved F or W. A D gene is named only where the DNA matches it firmly. Not every row has a clone size; where given, it reads once, few, many or a size class.

TRBJ2-3 | TRBV7-9 | many | 17 | TRBD2 | TGTGCCAGCAGCTTTCCTCTACTAGCGGACGGCACAGATACGCAGTATTTT | CASSFPLLADGTDTQYF
TRBJ1-1 | TRBV5-4 | many | 13 | - | TGTGCCAGCTTTGGGGCGTCGGACACTGAAGCTTTCTTT | CASFGASDTEAFF
TRBJ2-7 | TRBV6-2/TRBV6-3 | few | 19 | - | TGTGCCAGCAGTTACTCAGGGGCTGCGGAGACTAGGGATAACTACGAGCAGTACTTC | CASSYSGAAETRDNYEQYF
TRBJ2-7 | TRBV4-1 | - | 16 | TRBD1 | TGCGCCAGCTGCCAAGATAGATGGGACAGGTCTTACGAGCAGTACTTC | CASCQDRWDRSYEQYF
TRBJ2-7 | TRBV6-2/TRBV6-3 | - | 15 | - | TGTGCCACGGTCCACCCAACCCAATATACCTACGAGCAGTACTTC | CATVHPTQYTYEQYF
TRBJ1-4 | TRBV5-6 | few | 15 | - | TGTGCCAGCAGCTTGTGGACGGGCCCGGATGAAAAACTGTTTTTT | CASSLWTGPDEKLFF
TRBJ1-5 | TRBV5-6 | - | 13 | - | TGTGCCAGCAGCTTGGAGGGGCACCAGCCCCAGCATTTT | CASSLEGHQPQHF
TRBJ2-5 | TRBV6-2/TRBV6-3 | many | 13 | - | TGTGCCAGCACGTTTCAAAGTCCAGAGACCCAGTACTTC | CASTFQSPETQYF
TRBJ2-5 | TRBV18 | - | 17 | - | TGTGCCAGCTCACCCGGCGTTCTACTCAGTTCCCAAGAGACCCAGTACTTC | CASSPGVLLSSQETQYF
TRBJ2-3 | TRBV6-5 | many | 14 | TRBD2 | TGTGCCAGCAGCAACGGGGGGGCCGGGGATACGCAGTATTTT | CASSNGGAGDTQYF
TRBJ2-3 | TRBV19 | many | 14 | - | TGTGCCAGTAGTATTTTGGATAGCGGACGTACGCAGTATTTT | CASSILDSGRTQYF
TRBJ2-7 | TRBV30 | few | 14 | TRBD1 | TGTGCCTGGAGCCCGGGACAGGGGGTCAACGAGCAGTACTTC | CAWSPGQGVNEQYF
TRBJ2-7 | TRBV6-5 | many | 12 | - | TGTGCCAGCAGGTCTCCCTGGGGCGAGCAGTACTTC | CASRSPWGEQYF
TRBJ2-7 | TRBV13 | many | 15 | TRBD2 | TGTGCCAGCAGCCCGCGACTAGCGGGAGGGGCAGAGCAGTACTTC | CASSPRLAGGAEQYF
TRBJ1-1 | TRBV4-3 | - | 15 | - | TGCGCCAGCAGCCACTACGATGCGGGGCACACTGAAGCTTTCTTT | CASSHYDAGHTEAFF
TRBJ2-1 | TRBV7-9 | many | 11 | - | TGTGCCAGCAGCTCCGATAATGAGCAGTTCTTC | CASSSDNEQFF
TRBJ2-5 | TRBV9 | few | 17 | - | TGTGCCAGCAGCGTGGCGGGACTTCTAAGGGGCCAAGAGACCCAGTACTTC | CASSVAGLLRGQETQYF
TRBJ2-5 | TRBV5-1 | many | 14 | - | TGCGCCAGCAGCTGGGGGGGGCGTGAAGAGACCCAGTACTTC | CASSWGGREETQYF
TRBJ2-5 | TRBV6-2/TRBV6-3 | - | 13 | - | TGTGCCAGCAGTACAGGTTTTAGAGAGACCCAGTACTTC | CASSTGFRETQYF
TRBJ2-5 | TRBV2 | few | 13 | - | TGTGCCAGCAGTGACGGCAGACAAGAGACCCAGTACTTC | CASSDGRQETQYF
TRBJ1-1 | TRBV7-3 | many | 14 | TRBD1 | TGTGCCAGCAGCGGGGGACAGGAACCAGTTGAAGCTTTCTTT | CASSGGQEPVEAFF
TRBJ2-5 | TRBV4-1 | many | 14 | - | TGCGCCAGCAGCCCATGGGTAGGGGGTGAGACCCAGTACTTC | CASSPWVGGETQYF
TRBJ1-1 | TRBV13 | many | 15 | - | TGTGCCAGCAGCCTCCAGCCCACCATGAACACTGAAGCTTTCTTT | CASSLQPTMNTEAFF
TRBJ2-2 | TRBV29-1 | - | 13 | - | TGCAGCGTTGAACTGGTGAACACCGGGGAGCTGTTTTTT | CSVELVNTGELFF
TRBJ2-3 | TRBV12-3/TRBV12-4 | - | 16 | TRBD2 | TGTGCCAGCAGTTTAGGTAGCGGGGGTGGCACAGATACGCAGTATTTT | CASSLGSGGGTDTQYF
TRBJ2-7 | TRBV7-9 | many | 15 | - | TGTGCCAGCAACAACGGCGGGGACGGGAGCTACGAGCAGTACTTC | CASNNGGDGSYEQYF
TRBJ2-1 | TRBV15 | few | 16 | - | TGTGCCACCAGCAGAGTGCAGCGCGGGCCCTACAATGAGCAGTTCTTC | CATSRVQRGPYNEQFF
TRBJ2-2 | TRBV3-1 | once | 18 | - | TGTGCCAGCGGCCAGGGGTCCCCAGCGGTGGGAAAAGCCGGGGAGCTGTTTTTT | CASGQGSPAVGKAGELFF
TRBJ2-2 | TRBV5-1 | few | 16 | TRBD1 | TGCGCCAGCAGCATTACAGGGGGCGCGAACACCGGGGAGCTGTTTTTT | CASSITGGANTGELFF
TRBJ2-1 | TRBV20-1 | - | 16 | - | TGCAGTGCTAGAGCGCGGCTAGCGCACTCCTACAATAAGCAGTTCTTC | CSARARLAHSYNKQFF
TRBJ2-7 | TRBV7-9 | - | 14 | - | TGTGCCAGCAGCTTATTTGGGGTCCACTACGAGCAGTACTTC | CASSLFGVHYEQYF
TRBJ2-2 | TRBV29-1 | many | 12 | - | TGCAGCGTGTCATACAACACCGGGGAGCTGTTTTTT | CSVSYNTGELFF
TRBJ1-4 | TRBV6-5 | many | 13 | - | TGTGCCAGCAGCGTTGCAACTAATGAAAAACTGTTTTTT | CASSVATNEKLFF
TRBJ1-1 | TRBV7-9 | many | 15 | - | TGTGCCAGCAGCTTATGGGGGGAAATGAACACTGAAGCTTTCTTT | CASSLWGEMNTEAFF
TRBJ2-1 | TRBV4-3 | - | 14 | - | TGCGCCAGCAGCCCCGAGGAAACCGACAATGAGCAGTTCTTC | CASSPEETDNEQFF
TRBJ1-1 | TRBV4-3 | many | 16 | - | TGCGCCAGCAGCCAAGATAGAGGAGGGGGGAGTACTGAAGCTTTCTTT | CASSQDRGGGSTEAFF
TRBJ1-1 | TRBV5-6 | many | 17 | - | TGTGCCAGCAGCCGGGACATCGACTACAATATGAACACTGAAGCTTTCTTT | CASSRDIDYNMNTEAFF
TRBJ2-2 | TRBV7-9 | many | 15 | TRBD1 | TGTGCCAGCAGCTCCGATGACAGGGTCGGAGAGGAGCTGTTTTTT | CASSSDDRVGEELFF
TRBJ2-3 | TRBV27 | many | 16 | - | TGTGCCAGCAGTCCACCTAGGGCCTGGGGCGCAGATACGCAGTATTTT | CASSPPRAWGADTQYF
TRBJ2-2 | TRBV27 | - | 14 | - | TGTGCCTGCAGTTTACTTGAGAACGCCGGGGAGCTGTTTTTT | CACSLLENAGELFF
TRBJ1-1 | TRBV27 | - | 14 | TRBD1 | TGTGCCAGCAGCCCCTTGACAGGGTTCACTGAAGCTTTCTTT | CASSPLTGFTEAFF
TRBJ2-7 | TRBV4-1 | - | 17 | - | TGCGCCAGCAGCCAAGAGTTATCGGGGTACCCCTCCTACGAGCGGTACTTC | CASSQELSGYPSYERYF
TRBJ2-5 | TRBV6-6 | many | 16 | - | TGTGCCAGCAGTTACTCAACTCCAGCGGACCAAGAGACCCAGTACTTC | CASSYSTPADQETQYF
TRBJ1-1 | TRBV27 | many | 14 | - | TGTGCCAGCAGAACGTCCTCAAGAGGGACTGAAGCTTTCTTT | CASRTSSRGTEAFF
TRBJ1-3 | TRBV6-5 | - | 16 | TRBD1 | TGTGCCAGCAGTTACTCGACAGGGGAGTCTGGAAACACCATATATTTT | CASSYSTGESGNTIYF
TRBJ2-3 | TRBV5-6 | many | 14 | - | TGTGCCAGCCGGGGCGGCGGGAGCACAGATACGCAGTATTTT | CASRGGGSTDTQYF
TRBJ2-7 | TRBV27 | - | 13 | - | TGTGCCAGCGGACATCTAAATACCTACGAGCAGTACTTC | CASGHLNTYEQYF